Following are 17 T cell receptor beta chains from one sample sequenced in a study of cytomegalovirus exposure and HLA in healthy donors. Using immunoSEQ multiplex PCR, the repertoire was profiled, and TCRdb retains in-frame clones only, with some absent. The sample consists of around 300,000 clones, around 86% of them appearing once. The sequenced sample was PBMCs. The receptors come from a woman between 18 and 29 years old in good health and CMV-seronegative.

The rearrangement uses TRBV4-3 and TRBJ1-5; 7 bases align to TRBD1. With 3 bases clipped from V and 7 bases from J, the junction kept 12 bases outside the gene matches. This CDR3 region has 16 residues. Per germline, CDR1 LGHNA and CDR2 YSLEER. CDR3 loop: CASSQMTGIEGQPQHF. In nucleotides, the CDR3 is TGCGCCAGCAGCCAGATGACAGGGATAGAGGGGCAGCCCCAGCATTTT.

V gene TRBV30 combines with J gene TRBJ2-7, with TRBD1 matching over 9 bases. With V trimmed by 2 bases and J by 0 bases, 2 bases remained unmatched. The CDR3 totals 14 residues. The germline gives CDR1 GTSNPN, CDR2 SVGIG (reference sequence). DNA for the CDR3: TGTGCCTGGAGTTGGGGACAGGGCTCCTACGAGCAGTACTTC. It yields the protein CAWSWGQGSYEQYF.

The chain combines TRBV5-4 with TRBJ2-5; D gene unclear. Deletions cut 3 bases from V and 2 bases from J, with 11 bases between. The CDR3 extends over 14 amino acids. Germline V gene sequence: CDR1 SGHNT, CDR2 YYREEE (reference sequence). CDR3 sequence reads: CASSSLEAQETQYF. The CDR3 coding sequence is TGTGCCAGCAGCTCCCTAGAGGCGCAAGAGACCCAGTACTTC.

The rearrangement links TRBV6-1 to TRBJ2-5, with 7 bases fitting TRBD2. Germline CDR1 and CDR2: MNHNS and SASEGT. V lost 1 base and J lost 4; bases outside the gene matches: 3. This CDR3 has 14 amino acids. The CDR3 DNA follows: TGTGCCAGCAGTGAAGGGGAGGGTCCAGAGACCCAGTACTTC. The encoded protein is CASSEGEGPETQYF.

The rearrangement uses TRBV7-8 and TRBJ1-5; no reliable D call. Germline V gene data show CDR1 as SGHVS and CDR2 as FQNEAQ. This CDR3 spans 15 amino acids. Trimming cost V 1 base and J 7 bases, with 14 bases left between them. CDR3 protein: CASSLEVLRGQPQHF. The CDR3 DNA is TGTGCCAGCAGCTTAGAGGTCCTCCGAGGGCAGCCCCAGCATTTT.

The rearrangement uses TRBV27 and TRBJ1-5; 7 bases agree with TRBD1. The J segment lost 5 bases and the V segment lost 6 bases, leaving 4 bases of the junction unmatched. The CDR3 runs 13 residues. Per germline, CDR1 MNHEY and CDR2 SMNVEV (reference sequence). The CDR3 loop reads CASRGQFDQPQHF. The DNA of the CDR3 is TGTGCCAGCAGGGGACAGTTCGATCAGCCCCAGCATTTT.

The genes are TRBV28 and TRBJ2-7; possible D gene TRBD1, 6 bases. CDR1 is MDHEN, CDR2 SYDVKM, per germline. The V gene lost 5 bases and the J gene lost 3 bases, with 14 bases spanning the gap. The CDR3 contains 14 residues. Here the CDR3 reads CASSPQGWSYEQYF. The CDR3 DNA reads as TGTGCCAGCAGTCCACAGGGATGGAGCTACGAGCAGTACTTC.

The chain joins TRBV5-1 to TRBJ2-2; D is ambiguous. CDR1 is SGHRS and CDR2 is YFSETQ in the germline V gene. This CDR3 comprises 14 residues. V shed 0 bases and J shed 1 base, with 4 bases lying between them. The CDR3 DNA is TGCGCCAGCAGCTTGGTACAGAACACCGGGGAGCTGTTTTTT. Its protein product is CASSLVQNTGELFF.

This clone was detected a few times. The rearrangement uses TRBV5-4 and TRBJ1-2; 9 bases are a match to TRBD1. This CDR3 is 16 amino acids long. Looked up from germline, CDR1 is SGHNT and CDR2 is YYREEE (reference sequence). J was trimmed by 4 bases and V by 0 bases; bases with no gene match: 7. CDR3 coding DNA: TGTGCCAGCAGCTTGGATACAGGGGGCGCAGGCTATGGCTACACCTTC. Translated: CASSLDTGGAGYGYTF.

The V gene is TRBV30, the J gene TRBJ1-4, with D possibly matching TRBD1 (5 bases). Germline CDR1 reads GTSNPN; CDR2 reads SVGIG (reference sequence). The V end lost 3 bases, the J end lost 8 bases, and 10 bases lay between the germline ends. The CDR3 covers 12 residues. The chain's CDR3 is CAWREGYEKLFF. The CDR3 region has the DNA TGTGCCTGGAGGGAGGGGTACGAAAAACTGTTTTTT.

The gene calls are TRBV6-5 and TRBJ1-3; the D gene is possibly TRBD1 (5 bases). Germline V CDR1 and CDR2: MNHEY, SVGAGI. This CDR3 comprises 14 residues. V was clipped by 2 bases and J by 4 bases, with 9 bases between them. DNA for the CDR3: TGTGCCAGCAGTTACGGGCAGGGAGGAAACACCATATATTTT. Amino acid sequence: CASSYGQGGNTIYF.

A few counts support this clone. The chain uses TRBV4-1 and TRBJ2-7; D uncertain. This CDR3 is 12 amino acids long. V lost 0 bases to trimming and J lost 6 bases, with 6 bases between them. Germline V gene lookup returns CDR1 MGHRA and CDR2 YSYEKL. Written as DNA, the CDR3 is TGCGCCAGCAGCCAAGATCATAGCGAGCAGTACTTC. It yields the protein CASSQDHSEQYF.

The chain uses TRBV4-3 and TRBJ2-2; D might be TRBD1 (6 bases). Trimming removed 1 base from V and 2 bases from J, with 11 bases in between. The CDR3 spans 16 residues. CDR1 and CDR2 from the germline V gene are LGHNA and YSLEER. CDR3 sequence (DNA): TGCGCCAGCAGCCAAGGCGCAGGGGCTAACACCGGGGAGCTGTTTTTT. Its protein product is CASSQGAGANTGELFF.

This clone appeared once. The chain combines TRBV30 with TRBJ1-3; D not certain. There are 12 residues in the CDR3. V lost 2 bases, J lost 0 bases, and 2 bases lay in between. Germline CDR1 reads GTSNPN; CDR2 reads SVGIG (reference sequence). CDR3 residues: CAWSLSGNTIYF. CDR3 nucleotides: TGTGCCTGGAGTCTCTCTGGAAACACCATATATTTT.

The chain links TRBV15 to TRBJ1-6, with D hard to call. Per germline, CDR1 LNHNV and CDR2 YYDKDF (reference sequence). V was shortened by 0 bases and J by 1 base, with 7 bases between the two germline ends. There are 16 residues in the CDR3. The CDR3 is CATSREADSYNSPLHF. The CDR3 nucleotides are TGTGCCACCAGCAGAGAGGCAGATTCCTATAATTCACCCCTCCACTTT.

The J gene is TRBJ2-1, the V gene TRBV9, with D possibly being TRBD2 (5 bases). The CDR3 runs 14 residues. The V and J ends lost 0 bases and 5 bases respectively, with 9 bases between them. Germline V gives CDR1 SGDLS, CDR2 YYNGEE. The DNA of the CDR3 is TGTGCCAGCAGCGTAGCTCCAGCGGACAATGAGCAGTTCTTC. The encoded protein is CASSVAPADNEQFF.

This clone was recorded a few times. The CDR3 is CASSPTGHNSPLHF. CDR3 nucleotide sequence: TGCGCCAGCAGCCCGACAGGCCATAATTCACCCCTCCACTTT. The V gene is TRBV4-1, the J gene TRBJ1-6, with D tentatively TRBD1 (6 bases). The CDR3 has 14 amino acids. Between the trimmed V and J ends, which lost 4 bases and 5 bases, there was a span of 9 bases. Germline CDR1 and CDR2: MGHRA and YSYEKL.